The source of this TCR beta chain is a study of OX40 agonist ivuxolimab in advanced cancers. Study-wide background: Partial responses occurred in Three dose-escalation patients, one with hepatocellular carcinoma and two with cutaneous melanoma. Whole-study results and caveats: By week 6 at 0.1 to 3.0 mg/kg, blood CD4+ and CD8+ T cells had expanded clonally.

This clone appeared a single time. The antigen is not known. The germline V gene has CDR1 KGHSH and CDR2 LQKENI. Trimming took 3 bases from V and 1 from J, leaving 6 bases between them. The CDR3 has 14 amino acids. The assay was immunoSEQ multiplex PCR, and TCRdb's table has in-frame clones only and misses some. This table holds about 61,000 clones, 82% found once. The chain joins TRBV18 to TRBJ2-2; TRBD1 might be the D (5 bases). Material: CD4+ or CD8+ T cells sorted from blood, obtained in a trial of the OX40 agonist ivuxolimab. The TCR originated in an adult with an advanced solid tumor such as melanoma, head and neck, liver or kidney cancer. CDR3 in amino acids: CASSPDKNTGELFF. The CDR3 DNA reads TGTGCCAGCTCACCGGACAAGAACACCGGGGAGCTGTTTTTT.